These 18 T cell receptor beta chains were all obtained from the same sample, sequenced in a study of cytomegalovirus exposure and HLA in healthy donors. Sequenced by immunoSEQ multiplex PCR; TCRdb stores in-frame clones only, minus some. The sample lists about 360,000 clones; 86% were seen once. The sample was PBMCs. The receptors were sampled from a woman between 18 and 29 years old in good health and CMV-seronegative.

This sequence joins TRBV5-1 and TRBJ2-7, with 9 nucleotides matching TRBD1. CDR1 is SGHRS and CDR2 is YFSETQ in the germline V gene. V gave up 3 bases and J gave up 1 base; unmatched junction bases: 5. This CDR3 comprises 15 residues. The CDR3 DNA follows: TGCGCCAGCAGCTCCTCGGGACAGGGTTCCTACGAGCAGTACTTC. It translates to CASSSSGQGSYEQYF.

The CDR3 bases are TGTGCCATCAGTGAGTCTTCCCTAGTCGGCGACGAGCAGTACTTC. Translating it yields CAISESSLVGDEQYF. The chain combines TRBV10-3 with TRBJ2-7; unclear D gene. CDR1 is ENHRY, CDR2 SYGVKD, per germline. The germline V and J ends were trimmed by 0 bases and 5 bases, with 14 bases remaining between them. The CDR3 extends over 15 amino acids.

A single count supports this clone. The rearrangement joins TRBV23-1 to TRBJ1-1; D possibly corresponds to TRBD1 (6 bases). Being an ORF, TRBV23-1 has a function that is uncertain. This CDR3 contains 15 residues. Trimming shortened V by 0 bases and J by 2 bases, and 10 bases separated the two germline ends. Here the CDR3 reads CASSQSGQQNTEAFF. The CDR3 DNA follows: TGCGCCAGCAGTCAATCTGGACAGCAAAACACTGAAGCTTTCTTT.

This clone was observed a few times. Mismatch with germline at one junction end may stem from a read error. The chain recombines TRBV9 with TRBJ2-1; 12 nucleotides match TRBD1. Germline assignment: CDR1 SGDLS and CDR2 YYNGEE. The CDR3 consists of 19 residues. CDR3 amino acids: CASSVLGGQGASSFNEQFF. The CDR3 region has the DNA TGTGCCAGCAGCGTCTTGGGGGGACAGGGGGCCTCATCCTTCAATGAGCAGTTCTTC.

There are a few counts of this clone. The identical CDR3 is also encoded by other nucleotide sequences in the sample. DNA of the CDR3: TGCGCCAGCAGCTCACAGGGTTCTGGAAACACCATATATTTT. Translated: CASSSQGSGNTIYF. V usage is TRBV5-1 and J usage is TRBJ1-3; D possibly corresponds to TRBD1 (6 bases). CDR1 is SGHRS and CDR2 is YFSETQ in the germline V gene. The V end lost 3 bases, the J end lost 1 base, and 8 bases lay between the germline ends. This CDR3 comprises 14 residues.

The V gene is TRBV28, the J gene TRBJ1-1, with TRBD1 as a possible D gene (6 bases). Germline V gives CDR1 MDHEN, CDR2 SYDVKM. The CDR3 length is 14 residues. Trimming removed 8 bases from V and 5 bases from J, with 18 bases in between. The chain's CDR3 is CASSKRGAVTEAFF. The DNA of the CDR3 is TGTGCCAGCTCTAAACGGGGGGCGGTAACTGAAGCTTTCTTT.

V is TRBV2 and J is TRBJ2-5; possibly TRBD1 for D (6 bases). V lost 8 bases to trimming and J lost 5 bases, with 15 bases between them. CDR3 length: 13 amino acids. Germline V lookup: CDR1 SNHLY, CDR2 FYNNEI. The CDR3 is CASEGRGHETQYF. Written as DNA, the CDR3 is TGTGCCAGCGAGGGCAGGGGTCATGAGACCCAGTACTTC.

In the case of this clone: At one of its ends the junction is not consistent with the germline gene, which may arise from a read error. The V call is TRBV28, the J call TRBJ2-3; D call uncertain. This CDR3 is built from 13 residues. Germline V gene data show CDR1 as MDHEN and CDR2 as SYDVKM. DNA for the CDR3: TGTGCCAGCGGTTTCGGAGATCGGGATACGCAGTATTTT. This sequence encodes CASGFGDRDTQYF.

This rearrangement joins TRBV28 to TRBJ2-4; 7 bases agree with TRBD1. The CDR3 length is 16 residues. CDR1 is MDHEN, CDR2 SYDVKM, per germline. Trimming removed 3 bases from V and 7 bases from J; junction bases left unmatched: 12. In DNA form, the CDR3 reads TGTGCCAGCAGTTTTCTAGAGGGGGCGCGTGTGAACATTCAGTACTTC. It is translated as CASSFLEGARVNIQYF.

In this sample, this clone turned up once. V gene TRBV6-5 combines with J gene TRBJ2-7; 9 bases line up with TRBD2. Trimming cost V 0 bases and J 6 bases; bases outside gene matches: 9. Germline V gene data show CDR1 as MNHEY and CDR2 as SVGAGI. The CDR3 has 16 residues. Here the CDR3 DNA reads TGTGCCAGCAGTTACTCGATAGGGCGGGGGGGAGGCGAGCAGTACTTC. Encoded protein: CASSYSIGRGGGEQYF.

The chain has TRBV4-1 and TRBJ1-1; D is undetermined. Germline-derived CDR1 and CDR2 are MGHRA and YSYEKL. There are 14 residues in the CDR3. Trimming pared 1 base from V and 8 bases from J, leaving 14 bases between. The CDR3 loop is CASSQGDTTPEAFF. Here the CDR3 DNA reads TGCGCCAGCAGCCAAGGAGATACTACACCAGAAGCTTTCTTT.

The chain joins TRBV28 to TRBJ2-7; 11 bases agree with TRBD1. This CDR3 region has 14 residues. Looked up from germline, CDR1 is MDHEN and CDR2 is SYDVKM. The J segment lost 5 bases and the V segment lost 6 bases, leaving 6 bases of the junction unmatched. As DNA, the CDR3 is TGTGCCAGCAGACCTCCGGGACAGGGGGACGAGCAGTACTTC. This sequence encodes CASRPPGQGDEQYF.

The chain is built from TRBV27 and TRBJ2-1, with 7 bases lining up with TRBD1. In germline, CDR1 is MNHEY, CDR2 SMNVEV (reference sequence). This CDR3 has 13 amino acids. V shed 9 bases, J shed 8 bases, and the junction held 10 bases outside the gene matches. CDR3 nucleotides: TGTGCCAGTAGACTCAGGGGGTTCGATGAGCAGTTCTTC. Protein product: CASRLRGFDEQFF.

This clone has only a few counts. V gene TRBV27 combines with J gene TRBJ2-7; 7 positions agree with TRBD1. Germline V gives CDR1 MNHEY, CDR2 SMNVEV (reference sequence). The CDR3 contains 13 residues. The junction had 10 bases not matched to a gene; V was cut back by 7 bases and J by 7 bases. CDR3 sequence: CASTPTGSSEQYF. The CDR3 DNA follows: TGTGCCAGCACCCCGACAGGGAGCAGTGAGCAGTACTTC.

V is TRBV11-2 and J is TRBJ2-7; D perhaps matches TRBD1 (5 bases). Trimming stripped 0 bases from V and 2 bases from J, with 14 bases between. Germline V lookup: CDR1 SGHAT, CDR2 FQNNGV. The CDR3 is made up of 16 amino acids. The CDR3, as DNA: TGTGCCAGCAGCTTAGATCTGGGGCAGCAACCCTACGAGCAGTACTTC. It encodes CASSLDLGQQPYEQYF. Looking up the rest from reference TRBV11-2 and TRBJ2-7 gives the full variable domain: EAGVAQSPRYKIIEKRQSVAFWCNPISGHATLYWYQQILGQGPKLLIQFQNNGVVDDSQLPKDRFSAERLKGVDSTLKIQPAKLEDSAVYLCASSLDLGQQPYEQYFGPGTRLTVT.

V gene TRBV7-8 combines with J gene TRBJ2-2; 8 bases are a match to TRBD1. The CDR3 covers 17 residues. CDR1 SGHVS and CDR2 FQNEAQ come from the germline V gene. The V gene end was trimmed by 0 bases and the J gene end by 5 bases; junction bases not matched to a gene: 8. CDR3 bases: TGTGCCAGCAGCTTAGCCCATCCCAGGGGGCTAACCGGGGAGCTGTTTTTT. Translation gives CASSLAHPRGLTGELFF.

The rearrangement links TRBV28 to TRBJ2-4; 8 bases agree with TRBD2. The CDR3 contains 15 residues. J lost 8 bases, V lost 4 bases, and 10 bases had no gene match. From germline, CDR1 is MDHEN and CDR2 SYDVKM. The chain's CDR3 is CASSSGGASVYIQYF. The CDR3 DNA follows: TGTGCCAGCAGTTCCGGGGGGGCCAGTGTTTACATTCAGTACTTC. Combining the CDR3 with reference TRBV28 and TRBJ2-4 gives the whole variable domain DVKVTQSSRYLVKRTGEKVFLECVQDMDHENMFWYRQDPGLGLRLIYFSYDVKMKEKGDIPEGYSVSREKKERFSLILESASTNQTSMYLCASSSGGASVYIQYFGAGTRLSVL.

The V gene is TRBV4-1, the J gene TRBJ2-3, with TRBD2 matching 7 bases. The CDR3 spans 20 residues. After removal of 1 base from V and 0 bases from J, the junction contained 16 bases not matched to a gene. CDR1 MGHRA and CDR2 YSYEKL come from the germline V gene. CDR3 sequence (DNA): TGCGCCAGCAGCCAAGGATTGCGGTCTAGCGGACACGCTAGCACAGATACGCAGTATTTT. It is translated as CASSQGLRSSGHASTDTQYF.